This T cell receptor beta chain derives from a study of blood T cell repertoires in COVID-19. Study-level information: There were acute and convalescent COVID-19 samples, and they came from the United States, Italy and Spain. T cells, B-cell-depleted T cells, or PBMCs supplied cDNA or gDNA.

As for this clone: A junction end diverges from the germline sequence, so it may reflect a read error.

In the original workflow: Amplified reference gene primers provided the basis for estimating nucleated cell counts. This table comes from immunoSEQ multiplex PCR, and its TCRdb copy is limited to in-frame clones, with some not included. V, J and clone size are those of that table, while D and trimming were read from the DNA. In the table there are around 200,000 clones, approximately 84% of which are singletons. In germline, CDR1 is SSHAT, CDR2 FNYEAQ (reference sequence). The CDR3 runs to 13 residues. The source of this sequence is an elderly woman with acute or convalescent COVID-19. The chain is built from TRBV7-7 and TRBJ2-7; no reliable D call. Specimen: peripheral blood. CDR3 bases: TGTGCTAGCAGCTTAAGCTTTTTGGACGAGCAGTACTTC. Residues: CASSLSFLDEQYF.